What follows are 2 T cell receptor beta chains derived from one specimen sequenced in a study of blood T cells in healthy people across ages. A second PCR of 7 to 11 cycles used a sample-barcoded 5' primer and a J-beta primer mix. Each CDR3 protein gets one entry after TCRdb re-called the 5' RACE reads with MiXCR. The sample lists 1.5 million or so distinct CDR3 sequences, less than 45% seen once, with about 4.1% in the top ten. The sample comprised blood. These receptors came from a woman under 30 in good health.

Points on this clonotype: The junction departs from germline at one end; a sequencing error may be responsible. The chain combines TRBV4-1 with TRBJ1-2; unclear D gene. In germline, CDR1 is MGHRA, CDR2 YSYEKL. The CDR3 contains 15 residues. CDR3 residues: CASSQALSPNYGHTF. The CDR3 DNA reads as TGCGCCAGCAGCCAAGCCCTCTCCCCAAACTATGGCCACACCTTC.

This chain joins TRBV7-9 and TRBJ2-3, with 10 bases aligning to TRBD1. The CDR3 consists of 18 residues. Germline V lookup: CDR1 SEHNR, CDR2 FQNEAQ (reference sequence). J lost 1 base, V lost 6 bases, and 13 bases had no gene match. CDR3 amino acids: CASRDSYVGTGGTDTQYF. The DNA of the CDR3 is TGTGCCAGCAGGGATTCTTATGTCGGGACAGGGGGCACAGATACGCAGTATTTT.